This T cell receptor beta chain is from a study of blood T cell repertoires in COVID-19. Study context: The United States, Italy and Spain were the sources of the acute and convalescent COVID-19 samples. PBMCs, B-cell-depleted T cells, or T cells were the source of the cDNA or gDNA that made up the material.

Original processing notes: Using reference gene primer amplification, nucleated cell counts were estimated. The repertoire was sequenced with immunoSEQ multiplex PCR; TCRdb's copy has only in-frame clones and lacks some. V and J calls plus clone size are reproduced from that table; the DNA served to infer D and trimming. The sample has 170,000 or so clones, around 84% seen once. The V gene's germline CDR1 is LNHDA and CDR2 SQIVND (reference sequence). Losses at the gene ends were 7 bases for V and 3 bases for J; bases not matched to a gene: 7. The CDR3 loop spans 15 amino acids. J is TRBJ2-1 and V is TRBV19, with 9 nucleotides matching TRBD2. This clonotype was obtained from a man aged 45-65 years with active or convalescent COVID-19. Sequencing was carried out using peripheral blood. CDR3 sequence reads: CASKSASGNYNEQFF. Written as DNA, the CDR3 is TGTGCCAGTAAATCGGCTAGCGGGAACTACAATGAGCAGTTCTTC.